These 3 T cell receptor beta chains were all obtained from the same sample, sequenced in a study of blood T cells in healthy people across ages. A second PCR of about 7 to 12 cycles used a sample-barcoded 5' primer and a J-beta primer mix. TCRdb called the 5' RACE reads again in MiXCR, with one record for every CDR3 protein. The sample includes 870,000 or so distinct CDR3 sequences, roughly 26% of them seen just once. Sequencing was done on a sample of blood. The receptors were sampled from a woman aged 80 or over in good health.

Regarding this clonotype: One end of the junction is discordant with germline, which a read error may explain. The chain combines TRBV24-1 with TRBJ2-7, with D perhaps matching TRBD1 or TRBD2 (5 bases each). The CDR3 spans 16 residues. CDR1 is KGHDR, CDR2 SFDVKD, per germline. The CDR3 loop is CAASDADPGRPYEQYF. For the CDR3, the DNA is TGTGCCGCCAGTGATGCAGATCCGGGACGGCCCTACGAGCAGTACTTC.

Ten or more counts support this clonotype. The CDR3 region is CASSTRDRGWGTQYF. CDR3 DNA: TGTGCCAGCAGCACCCGGGACAGGGGATGGGGGACCCAGTACTTC. The chain uses TRBV7-9 and TRBJ2-5; 10 bases line up with TRBD1. Germline CDR1 and CDR2: SEHNR and FQNEAQ (reference sequence). The V and J ends lost 5 bases and 7 bases, in that order; junction bases with no gene match: 10. This CDR3 is built from 15 residues.

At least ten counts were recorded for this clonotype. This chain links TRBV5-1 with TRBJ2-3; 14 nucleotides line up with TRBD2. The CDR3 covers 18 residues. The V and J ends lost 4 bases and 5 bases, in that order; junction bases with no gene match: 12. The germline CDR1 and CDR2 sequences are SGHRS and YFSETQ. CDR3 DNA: TGCGCCAGCAGCCTACCCACGGGACTAGCGGGGGTAGAAGATACGCAGTATTTT. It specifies CASSLPTGLAGVEDTQYF.